This entry lists 2 T cell receptor beta chains sequenced from one sample in a study of graft-versus-host responses after intestinal transplantation. Profiled with immunoSEQ multiplex PCR; TCRdb holds only in-frame clones, not every one. The sample yields 99,000 or so clones, less than 90% seen once. No cognate antigen is known for these TCRs. This material consisted of unstimulated CD4+ T cells sorted from spleen or lymph node cells, taken before intestinal transplant. The source is a human donor who received an intestinal transplant.

The chain is built from TRBV5-1 and TRBJ2-1; D remains ambiguous. Trimming stripped 7 bases from V and 0 bases from J, with 17 bases between. Germline-derived CDR1 and CDR2 are SGHRS and YFSETQ. There are 16 residues in the CDR3. The chain's CDR3 is CASRPPGVSSYNEQFF. For the CDR3, the DNA is TGCGCCAGCCGTCCCCCAGGAGTGAGCTCCTACAATGAGCAGTTCTTC.

This clone was observed a single time. A junction end diverges from the germline sequence, so it may reflect a read error. This chain uses TRBV4-1 with TRBJ2-5; 10 nucleotides match TRBD2. Germline CDR1 MGHRA, CDR2 YSYEKL. CDR3 size: 14 residues. CDR3 loop: CAGSQGLAEETQYF. The CDR3 region has the DNA TGCGCCGGCAGCCAAGGACTAGCGGAAGAGACCCAGTACTTC.